This T cell receptor beta chain emerged from a study of a mutant IDH1 vaccine in newly diagnosed glioma (dated by TCRdb to the early 2020s). For the wider study: Of the roughly 34 treated patients, roughly 60% were male and about 38% were female, and the mean age was 40.4 years. Longitudinal TCRB deep sequencing was done for 25 treated patients, wherever samples were available for exploratory analyses. Six visits were used for peripheral blood collection: V03 (baseline), V05, V07, V10, V12 and V13. Before enrollment, patients had received standard therapy of radiotherapy alone, temozolomide alone, or radiochemotherapy with temozolomide; most received the combination. Study-level results and caveats: The authors noted that analyses of patient blood samples could not be reproduced because of sample limitations. Immune responses induced by the vaccine were seen in about 93% of patients across multiple MHC alleles. PBMC samples for TCRB deep sequencing were selected based on availability. Pseudoprogression appeared unrelated to alterations in the top peripheral T cell clonotypes detected by TCRB sequencing.

The time point label on this specimen signifies: baseline, week 1 (first vaccination visit). The meaning of the sample's treatment or condition label: pre-vaccination baseline after standard-of-care therapy. Newly diagnosed WHO grade 3 or 4 IDH1-mutant astrocytomas showing loss of nuclear ATRX were present in the donors. The samples were drawn from NOA16, a multicentre, single-arm, open-label phase I trial in Germany that tested a mutant IDH1 peptide vaccine in humans for the first time. Visit V03 blood draws served as the baseline sample for immunogenicity testing. The DNeasy Blood and Tissue Kit was used to extract genomic DNA from EDTA blood for TCRB sequencing. Library construction relied on the immunoSEQ multiplex PCR assay. Rearranged TCR beta chain sequences were amplified using the hsTCRB Kit according to the manufacturer's protocol. An Illumina MiSeq was used to sequence the TCRB libraries. Per the source publication's procedure: Demultiplexing, trimming and gene mapping were performed with the kit vendor's proprietary platform. As stored in TCRdb, this immuneACCESS dataset retains in-frame rearrangements with V and J assigned. A fraction of the clones does not appear; measured against another copy, unresolved V genes explain less than half of the discrepancy, and the remainder lacks a known reason. Clonal size and the V and J genes are those of that table, whereas D and trimming came from the DNA. The sample table holds around 92,000 clones, of which about 90% were seen once. The ten largest clones represent roughly 0.54% of the sample.

Comment on this clone: Its cognate antigen has yet to be identified. No base quality information exists; no much larger clone differs at one position.

Measured from the cysteine to the phenylalanine, the CDR3 is 13 residues long. Only the CDR3 DNA is retained, 39 bases long and in frame from the first base. Sequences MDHEN (CDR1) and SYDVKM (CDR2) are obtained from the germline V gene. Trimming leaves V shorter by 5 bases and J shorter by 9 bases, with the junction holding 8 bases beyond the gene matches. This TCR was recovered from a woman aged 45-60 years with glioma. Source: PBMCs, taken from a glioma patient treated with radiotherapy, temozolomide or both. Rearrangement joined TRBV28 to TRBJ2-7; TRBD1 aligns with 9 central bases. The bases read TGTGCCAGCAGTCCGGGACAGGGCTTGGGGCAGTACTTC. This gives the protein CASSPGQGLGQYF.